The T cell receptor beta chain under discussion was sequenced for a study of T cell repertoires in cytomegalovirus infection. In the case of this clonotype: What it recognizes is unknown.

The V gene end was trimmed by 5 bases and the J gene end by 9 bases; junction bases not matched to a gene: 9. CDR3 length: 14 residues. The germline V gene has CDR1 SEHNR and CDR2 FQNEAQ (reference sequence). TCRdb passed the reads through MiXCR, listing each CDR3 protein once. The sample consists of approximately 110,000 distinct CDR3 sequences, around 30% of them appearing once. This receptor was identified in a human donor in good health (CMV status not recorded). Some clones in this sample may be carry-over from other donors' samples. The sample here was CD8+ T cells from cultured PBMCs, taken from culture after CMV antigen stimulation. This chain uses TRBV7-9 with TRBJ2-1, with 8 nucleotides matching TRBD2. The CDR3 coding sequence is TGTGCCAGCAGCCCTCAGACTAGCGCAGGTGAGCAGTTCTTC. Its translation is CASSPQTSAGEQFF.